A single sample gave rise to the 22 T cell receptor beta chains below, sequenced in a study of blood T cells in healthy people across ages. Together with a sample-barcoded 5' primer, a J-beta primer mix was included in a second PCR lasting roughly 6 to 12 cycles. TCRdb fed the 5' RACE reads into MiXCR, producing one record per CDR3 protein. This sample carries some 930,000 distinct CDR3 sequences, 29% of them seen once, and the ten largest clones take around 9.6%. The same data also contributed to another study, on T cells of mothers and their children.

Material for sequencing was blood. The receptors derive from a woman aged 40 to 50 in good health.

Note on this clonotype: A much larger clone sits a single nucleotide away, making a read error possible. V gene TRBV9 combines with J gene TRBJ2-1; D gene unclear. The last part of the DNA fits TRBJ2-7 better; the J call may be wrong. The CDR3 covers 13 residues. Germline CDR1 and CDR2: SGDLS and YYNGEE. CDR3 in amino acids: CASSVDYYNEQYF. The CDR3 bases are TGTGCCAGCAGCGTAGATTACTACAATGAGCAGTACTTC.

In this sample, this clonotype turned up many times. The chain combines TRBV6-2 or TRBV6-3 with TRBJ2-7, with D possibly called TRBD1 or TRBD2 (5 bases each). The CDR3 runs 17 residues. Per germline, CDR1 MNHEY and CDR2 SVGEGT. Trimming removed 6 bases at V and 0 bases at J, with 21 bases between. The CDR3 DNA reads TGTGCCAGCAGCCGCCCCCAAACCGGGACCCACTCCTACGAGCAGTACTTC. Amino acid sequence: CASSRPQTGTHSYEQYF.

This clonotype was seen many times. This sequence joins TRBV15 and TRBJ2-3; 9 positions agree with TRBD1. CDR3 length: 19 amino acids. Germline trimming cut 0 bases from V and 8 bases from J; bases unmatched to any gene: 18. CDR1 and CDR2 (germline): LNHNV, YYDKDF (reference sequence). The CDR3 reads CATSRDAPVGTGSLSTQYF. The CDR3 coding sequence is TGTGCCACCAGCAGAGATGCCCCTGTCGGGACAGGGTCTTTAAGTACGCAGTATTTT.

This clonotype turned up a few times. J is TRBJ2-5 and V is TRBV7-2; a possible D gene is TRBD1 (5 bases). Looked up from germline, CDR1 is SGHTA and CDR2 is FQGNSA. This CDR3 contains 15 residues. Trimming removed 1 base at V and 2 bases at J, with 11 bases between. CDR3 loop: CASSLGFRAQETQYF. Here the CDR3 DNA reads TGTGCCAGCAGCTTAGGGTTCAGGGCTCAAGAGACCCAGTACTTC.

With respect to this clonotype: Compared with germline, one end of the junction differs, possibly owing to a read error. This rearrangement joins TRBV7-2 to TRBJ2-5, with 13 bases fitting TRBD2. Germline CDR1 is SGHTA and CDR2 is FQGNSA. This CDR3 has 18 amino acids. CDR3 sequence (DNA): TGTGCCAGCAGCTTAGTGACTAGCGGGGGGCCGACCCAAGAGGCCCAGTACTTC. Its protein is CASSLVTSGGPTQEAQYF.

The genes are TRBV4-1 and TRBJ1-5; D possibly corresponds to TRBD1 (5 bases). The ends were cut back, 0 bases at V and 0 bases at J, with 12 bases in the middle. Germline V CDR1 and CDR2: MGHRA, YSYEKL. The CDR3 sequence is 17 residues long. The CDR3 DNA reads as TGCGCCAGCAGCCAAGATTTGGGGGGAGTTAGCAATCAGCCCCAGCATTTT. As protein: CASSQDLGGVSNQPQHF.

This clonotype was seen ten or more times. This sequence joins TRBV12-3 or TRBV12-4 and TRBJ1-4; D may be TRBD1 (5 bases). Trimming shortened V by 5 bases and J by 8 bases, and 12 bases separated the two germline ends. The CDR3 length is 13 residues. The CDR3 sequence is CASSVRGGEKLFF. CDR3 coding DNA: TGTGCCAGCAGTGTAAGGGGAGGAGAAAAACTGTTTTTT.

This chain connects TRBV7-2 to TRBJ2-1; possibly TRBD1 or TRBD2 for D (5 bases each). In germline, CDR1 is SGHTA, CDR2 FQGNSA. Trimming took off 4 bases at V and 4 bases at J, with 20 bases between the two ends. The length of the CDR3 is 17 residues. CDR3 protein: CASSSPAGTGAYNEQFF. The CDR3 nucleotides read TGTGCCAGCAGCTCCCCAGCAGGTACCGGGGCTTACAATGAGCAGTTCTTC.

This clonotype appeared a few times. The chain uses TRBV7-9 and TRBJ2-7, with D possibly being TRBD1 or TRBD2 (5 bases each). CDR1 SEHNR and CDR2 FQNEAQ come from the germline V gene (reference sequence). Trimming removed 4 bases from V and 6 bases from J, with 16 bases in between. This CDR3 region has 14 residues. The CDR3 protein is CASSSGTHFPEQYF. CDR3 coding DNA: TGTGCCAGCAGCTCCGGGACCCACTTCCCCGAGCAGTACTTC.

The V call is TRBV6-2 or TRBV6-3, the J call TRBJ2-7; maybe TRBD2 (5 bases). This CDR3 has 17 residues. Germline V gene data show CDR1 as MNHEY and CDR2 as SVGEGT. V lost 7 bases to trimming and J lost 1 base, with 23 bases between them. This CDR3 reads CASTQDEGVIGSYEQYF. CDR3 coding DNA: TGTGCCAGCACCCAGGATGAGGGAGTCATCGGTTCCTACGAGCAGTACTTC.

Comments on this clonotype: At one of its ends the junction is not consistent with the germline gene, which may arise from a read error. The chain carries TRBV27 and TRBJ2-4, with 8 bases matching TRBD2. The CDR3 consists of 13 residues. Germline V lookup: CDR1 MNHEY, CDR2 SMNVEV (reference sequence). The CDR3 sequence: CASSLGLENIRYF. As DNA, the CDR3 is TGTGCCAGCAGTCTGGGACTAGAGAACATTCGGTACTTC.

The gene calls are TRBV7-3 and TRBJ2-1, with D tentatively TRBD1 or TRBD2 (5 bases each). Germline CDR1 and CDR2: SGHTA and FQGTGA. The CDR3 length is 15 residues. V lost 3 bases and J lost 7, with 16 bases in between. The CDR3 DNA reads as TGTGCCAGCAGCTTGGGGACCCCTGGGCCAAATGAGCAGTTCTTC. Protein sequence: CASSLGTPGPNEQFF.

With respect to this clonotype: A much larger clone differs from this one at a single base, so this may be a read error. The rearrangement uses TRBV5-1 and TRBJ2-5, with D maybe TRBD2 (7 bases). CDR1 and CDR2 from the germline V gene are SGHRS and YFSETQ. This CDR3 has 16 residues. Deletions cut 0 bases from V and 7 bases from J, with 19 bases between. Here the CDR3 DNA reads TGCGCCAGCAGCTTGGGGTGGGGGGGCGCCCAGGGGACCCAGTACTTC. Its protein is CASSLGWGGAQGTQYF.

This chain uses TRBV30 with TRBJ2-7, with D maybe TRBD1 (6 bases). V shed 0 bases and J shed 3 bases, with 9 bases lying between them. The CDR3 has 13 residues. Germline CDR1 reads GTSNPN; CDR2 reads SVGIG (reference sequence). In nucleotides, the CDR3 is TGTGCCTGGAGTGTTCAGGGGAACTACGAGCAGTACTTC. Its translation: CAWSVQGNYEQYF.

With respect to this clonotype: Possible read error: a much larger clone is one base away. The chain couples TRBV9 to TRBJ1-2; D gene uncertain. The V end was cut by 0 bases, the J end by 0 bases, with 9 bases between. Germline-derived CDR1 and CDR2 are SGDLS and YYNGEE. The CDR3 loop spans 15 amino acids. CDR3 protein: CASSVADEANYGYTF. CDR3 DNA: TGTGCCAGCAGCGTAGCCGACGAAGCTAACTATGGCTACACCTTC.

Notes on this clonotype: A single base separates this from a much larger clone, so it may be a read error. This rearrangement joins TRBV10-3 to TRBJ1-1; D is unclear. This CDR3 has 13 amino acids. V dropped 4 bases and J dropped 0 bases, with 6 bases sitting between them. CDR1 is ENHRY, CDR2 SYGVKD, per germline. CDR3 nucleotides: TGTGCCATCAGTGGGTCAGTGAACACTGAAGCTTTCTTT. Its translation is CAISGSVNTEAFF.

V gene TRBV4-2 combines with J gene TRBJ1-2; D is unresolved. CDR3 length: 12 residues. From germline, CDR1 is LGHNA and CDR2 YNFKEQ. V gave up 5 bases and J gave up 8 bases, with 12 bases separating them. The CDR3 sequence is CASSSPSGGYTF. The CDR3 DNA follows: TGTGCCAGCAGCTCCCCCTCGGGGGGCTACACCTTC.

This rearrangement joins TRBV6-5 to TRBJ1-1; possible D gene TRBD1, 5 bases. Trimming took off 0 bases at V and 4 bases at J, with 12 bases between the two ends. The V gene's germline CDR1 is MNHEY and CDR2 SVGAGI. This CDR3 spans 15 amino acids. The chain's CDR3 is CASSYSNGGSTEAFF. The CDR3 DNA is TGTGCCAGCAGTTACTCGAATGGGGGGAGCACTGAAGCTTTCTTT.

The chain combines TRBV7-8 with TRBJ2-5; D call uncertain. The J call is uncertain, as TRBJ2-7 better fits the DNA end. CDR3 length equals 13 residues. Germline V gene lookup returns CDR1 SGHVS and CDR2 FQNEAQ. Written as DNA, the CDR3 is TGTGCCAGCAGCCCCCCCCTAGACTACGAGCAGTACTTC. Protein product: CASSPPLDYEQYF.

The CDR3: CASSLSGTGQYEQYF. As DNA, the CDR3 is TGTGCCAGCAGTCTATCCGGGACAGGGCAATACGAGCAGTACTTC. The chain recombines TRBV12-3 or TRBV12-4 with TRBJ2-7; 9 positions match TRBD1. The CDR3 is 15 amino acids. The V gene end was trimmed by 5 bases and the J gene end by 4 bases; junction bases not matched to a gene: 9.

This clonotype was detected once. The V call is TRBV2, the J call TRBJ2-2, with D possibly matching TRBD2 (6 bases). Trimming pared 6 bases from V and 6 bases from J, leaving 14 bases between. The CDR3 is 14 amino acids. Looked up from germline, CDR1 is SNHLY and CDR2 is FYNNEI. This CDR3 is CASRMETGAGELFF. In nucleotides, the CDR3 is TGTGCCAGCAGAATGGAGACGGGAGCCGGGGAGCTGTTTTTT.

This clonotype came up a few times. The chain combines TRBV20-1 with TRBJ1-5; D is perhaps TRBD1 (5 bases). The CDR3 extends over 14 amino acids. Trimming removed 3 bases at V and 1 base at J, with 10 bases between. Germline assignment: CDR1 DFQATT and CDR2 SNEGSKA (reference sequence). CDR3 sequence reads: CSARVRDSNQPQHF. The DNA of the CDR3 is TGCAGTGCTAGGGTCCGGGACAGCAATCAGCCCCAGCATTTT.